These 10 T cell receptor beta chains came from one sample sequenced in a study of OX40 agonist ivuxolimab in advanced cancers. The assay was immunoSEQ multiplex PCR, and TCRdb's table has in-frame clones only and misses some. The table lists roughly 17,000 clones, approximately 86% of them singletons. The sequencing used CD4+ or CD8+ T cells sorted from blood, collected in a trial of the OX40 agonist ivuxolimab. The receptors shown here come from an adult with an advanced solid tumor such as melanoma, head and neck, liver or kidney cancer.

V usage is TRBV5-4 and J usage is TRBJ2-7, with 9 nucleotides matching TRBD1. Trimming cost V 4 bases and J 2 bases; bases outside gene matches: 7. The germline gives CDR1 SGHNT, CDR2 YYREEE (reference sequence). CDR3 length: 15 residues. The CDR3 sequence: CASSQDRTGAYEQYF. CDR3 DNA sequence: TGTGCCAGCAGCCAAGACAGGACAGGGGCCTACGAGCAGTACTTC.

The CDR3 is CAARTSDGDSNQPQHF. CDR3 sequence (DNA): TGTGCCGCCCGAACCTCGGACGGAGATAGCAATCAGCCCCAGCATTTT. The chain is built from TRBV10-3 and TRBJ1-5; no definite D call. The V end was cut by 11 bases, the J end by 0 bases, with 20 bases between. CDR1 is ENHRY, CDR2 SYGVKD, per germline. The CDR3 runs to 16 residues.

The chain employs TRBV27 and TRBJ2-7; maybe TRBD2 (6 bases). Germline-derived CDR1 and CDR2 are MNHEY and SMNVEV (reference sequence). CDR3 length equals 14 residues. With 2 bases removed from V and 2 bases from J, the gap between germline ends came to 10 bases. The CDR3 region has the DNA TGTGCCAGCAGTTTAGCAACTAGCACCTACGAGCAGTACTTC. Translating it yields CASSLATSTYEQYF.

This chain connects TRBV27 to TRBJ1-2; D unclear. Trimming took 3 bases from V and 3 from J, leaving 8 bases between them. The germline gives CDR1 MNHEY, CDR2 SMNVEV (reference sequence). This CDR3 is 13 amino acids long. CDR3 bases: TGTGCCAGCAGTTTGGCGCCCCACTATGGCTACACCTTC. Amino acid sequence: CASSLAPHYGYTF.

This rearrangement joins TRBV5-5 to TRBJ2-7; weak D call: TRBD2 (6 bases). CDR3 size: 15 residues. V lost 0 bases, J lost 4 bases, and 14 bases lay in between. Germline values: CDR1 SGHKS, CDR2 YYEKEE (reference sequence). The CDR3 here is CASSLAPGDSYEQYF. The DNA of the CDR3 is TGTGCCAGCAGCTTGGCGCCCGGGGACTCTTACGAGCAGTACTTC.

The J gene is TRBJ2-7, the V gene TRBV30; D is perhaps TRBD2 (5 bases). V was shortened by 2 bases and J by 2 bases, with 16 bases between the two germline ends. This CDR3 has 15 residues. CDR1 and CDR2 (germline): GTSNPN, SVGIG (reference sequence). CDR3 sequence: CAWSPSPQGAYEQYF. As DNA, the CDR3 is TGTGCCTGGAGTCCTAGCCCACAAGGAGCCTACGAGCAGTACTTC.

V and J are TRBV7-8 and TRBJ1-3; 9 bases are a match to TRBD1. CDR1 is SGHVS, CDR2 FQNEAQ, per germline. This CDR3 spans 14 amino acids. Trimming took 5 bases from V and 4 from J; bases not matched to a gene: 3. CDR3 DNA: TGTGCCAGCAGCCCGACAGGGGGGGGAAACACCATATATTTT. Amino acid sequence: CASSPTGGGNTIYF.

In DNA form, the CDR3 reads TGCGCCAGCAGCTTGACTAGCGGGAGCTCCTACAATGAGCAGTTCTTC. Translating gives CASSLTSGSSYNEQFF. The chain has TRBV5-1 and TRBJ2-1; 11 bases align to TRBD2. This CDR3 comprises 16 residues. Trimming cost V 1 base and J 0 bases; bases outside gene matches: 0. Germline values: CDR1 SGHRS, CDR2 YFSETQ.

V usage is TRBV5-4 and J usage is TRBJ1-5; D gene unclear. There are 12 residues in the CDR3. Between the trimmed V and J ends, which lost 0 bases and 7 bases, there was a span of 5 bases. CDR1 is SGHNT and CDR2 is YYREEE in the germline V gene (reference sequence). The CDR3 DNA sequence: TGTGCCAGCAGCTTGGATGCCCAGCCCCAGCATTTT. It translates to CASSLDAQPQHF.

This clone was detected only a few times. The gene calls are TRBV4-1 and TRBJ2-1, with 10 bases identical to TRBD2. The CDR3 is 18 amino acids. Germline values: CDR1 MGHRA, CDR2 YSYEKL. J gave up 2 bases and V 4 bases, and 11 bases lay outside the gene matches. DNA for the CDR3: TGCGCCAGCAGCCCTTCCCCACTACTAGCGGGAACCTACAATGAGCAGTTCTTC. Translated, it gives CASSPSPLLAGTYNEQFF.